Listed below are T cell receptor beta chains from one sample, sequenced in a study of vaccination effects on CD4 cells after COVID-19. These receptors have no identified antigens. Clones were sequenced by immunoSEQ multiplex PCR, and TCRdb holds only the in-frame ones, with some missing. The repertoire includes about 71,000 clones, around 76% of them detected once, and roughly 4% sits in the top ten. The sequences come from CD4+ T cells from PBMCs cultured with HCoV-OC43 spike peptides, collected before COVID-19 vaccination. These receptors all stem from a human donor who received a COVID-19 vaccine. Both conserved end residues are part of each CDR3. The D gene is left open where the match is weak. Clone size is not always given. Where it is, it says once, few, many or a class for expanded clones.

D gene	V gene	clone size	J gene	CDR3 protein	CDR3 DNA
TRBD2	TRBV18	-	TRBJ2-5	CASSPPRLAGAQETQYF	TGTGCCAGCTCACCACCCCGGCTAGCGGGGGCCCAAGAGACCCAGTACTTC
-	TRBV6-5	-	TRBJ1-1	CASNLLLNTEAFF	TGTGCCAGCAACCTGCTACTGAACACTGAAGCTTTCTTT
TRBD1	TRBV12-5	-	TRBJ2-1	CASGLPRGTAYNEQFF	TGTGCTAGTGGTTTACCACGTGGGACAGCCTACAATGAGCAGTTCTTC
TRBD1	TRBV27	few	TRBJ1-5	CASSPRQGLGNQPQHF	TGTGCCAGCAGTCCAAGACAGGGATTAGGCAATCAGCCCCAGCATTTT
-	TRBV7-2	-	TRBJ2-2	CASSQQVRTTGELFF	TGTGCCAGCAGCCAACAGGTGCGGACCACCGGGGAGCTGTTTTTT
-	TRBV18	-	TRBJ1-2	CASSPPTRDGGGYGYTF	TGTGCCAGCTCACCGCCGACCCGGGACGGGGGAGGGTATGGCTACACCTTC
TRBD1	TRBV9	-	TRBJ1-2	CASSAATGTAHGYTF	TGTGCCAGCAGCGCCGCTACCGGGACAGCGCACGGCTACACCTTC
-	TRBV6-1	once	TRBJ1-1	CASSEVGSRAFF	TGTGCCAGCAGTGAAGTGGGGTCCCGAGCTTTCTTT
TRBD1	TRBV6-2/TRBV6-3	few	TRBJ1-4	CASSYPGQGEEKLFF	TGTGCCAGCAGTTACCCGGGACAGGGGGAGGAAAAACTGTTTTTT
-	TRBV4-3	once	TRBJ2-3	CASSQAGVPSTDTQYF	TGCGCCAGCAGCCAAGCAGGGGTTCCTAGCACAGATACGCAGTATTTT
-	TRBV5-4	few	TRBJ2-5	CASSFEGETQYF	TGTGCCAGCAGCTTCGAGGGGGAGACCCAGTACTTC
-	TRBV5-1	-	TRBJ1-4	CASSFSTNEKLFF	TGCGCCAGCAGCTTCTCAACTAATGAAAAACTGTTTTTT
TRBD1	TRBV5-1	-	TRBJ2-3	CASSRPRDRHTDTQYF	TGCGCCAGCAGCCGCCCCCGGGACAGACACACAGATACGCAGTATTTT
-	TRBV6-5	-	TRBJ1-4	CASSRRGNEKLFF	TGTGCCAGCAGCCGACGGGGAAATGAAAAACTGTTTTTT
-	TRBV6-6	few	TRBJ1-1	CASRLQGGTEAFF	TGTGCCAGCAGGTTACAGGGCGGCACTGAAGCTTTCTTT
-	TRBV21-1	-	TRBJ1-1	CASSTQGGGFTEAFF	TGTGCCAGCAGCACCCAGGGAGGGGGGTTTACTGAAGCTTTCTTT
-	TRBV29-1	-	TRBJ1-4	CSVERGTNEKLFF	TGCAGCGTTGAGAGGGGGACTAATGAAAAACTGTTTTTT
-	TRBV7-2	once	TRBJ2-1	CASSLAGTSYNEQFF	TGTGCCAGCAGCTTAGCGGGGACGTCCTACAATGAGCAGTTCTTC
TRBD1	TRBV7-2	-	TRBJ1-6	CASSSTGGYSPLHF	TGTGCCAGCAGCTCGACAGGGGGCTATTCACCCCTCCACTTT
-	TRBV18	once	TRBJ1-3	CASSALQAYSGNTIYF	TGTGCCAGCTCAGCCCTACAGGCCTACTCTGGAAACACCATATATTTT
-	TRBV12-3/TRBV12-4	-	TRBJ2-4	CASSPYPAWVQYF	TGTGCCAGCAGTCCCTACCCTGCGTGGGTTCAGTACTTC
-	TRBV19	-	TRBJ1-3	CASSISSGNTIYF	TGTGCCAGTAGTATTAGCTCTGGAAACACCATATATTTT
-	TRBV6-5	few	TRBJ2-2	CASSTRGAGGELFF	TGTGCCAGCAGTACGAGGGGGGCCGGCGGGGAGCTGTTTTTT